This T cell receptor beta chain was sequenced during a study of T-cell reconstitution after alpha-beta-depleted transplantation in children. In this sample, this clonotype turned up many times. Antigen specificity is unknown. Study outcomes and limitations: Where alpha-beta T cells came from about two months after transplant was reportedly several hundred expanded graft clones. The origin of high day-60 TCRbeta diversity in some patients lay in surviving recipient T cells and thymic progenitors. T-cell counts and diversity at one year following transplant were attributed mainly to newly produced T cells.

Germline CDR1 is LGHNA and CDR2 is YSLEER. V lost 1 base and J 3 bases, leaving 14 bases between the germline ends. The CDR3 runs 16 residues. Construction of the TCRbeta library involved unique molecular identifiers. TCRdb passed the PCR reads through MiXCR, listing each CDR3 protein once. In the table there are 250,000 to 300,000 distinct CDR3 sequences, about 7.3% of which are singletons. This material consisted of peripheral blood, taken 360 days after TCRalphabeta/CD19-depleted stem cell transplant. This rearrangement joins TRBV4-3 to TRBJ2-3; D may be TRBD1 (6 bases). This TCR was recovered from a female patient between 2 and 15 years old who had a stem cell transplant for Fanconi anemia, so the T cells may come from the graft donor. The CDR3 reads CASSQGSRQATDTQYF. For the CDR3, the DNA is TGCGCCAGCAGCCAAGGGAGCAGACAGGCGACAGATACGCAGTATTTT.